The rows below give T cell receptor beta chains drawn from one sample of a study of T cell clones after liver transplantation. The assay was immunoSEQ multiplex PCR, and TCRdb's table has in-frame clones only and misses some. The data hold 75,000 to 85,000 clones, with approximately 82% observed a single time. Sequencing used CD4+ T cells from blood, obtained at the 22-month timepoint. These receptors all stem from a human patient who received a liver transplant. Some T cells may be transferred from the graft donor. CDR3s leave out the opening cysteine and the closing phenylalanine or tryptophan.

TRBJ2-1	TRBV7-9	ASSLGPFSGRYNEQF
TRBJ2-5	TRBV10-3	AISESVGTGRETQY
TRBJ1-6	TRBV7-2	ASSPRGTSNSPLH
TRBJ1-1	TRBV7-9	ASNYLRAGFAYTEAF
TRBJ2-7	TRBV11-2	ASSSLQGANYEQY
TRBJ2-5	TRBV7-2	ASSLGTGALKETQY
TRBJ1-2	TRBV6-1	ASLGTGRGYT
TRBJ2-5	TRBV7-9	ASSFSSKVGETQY
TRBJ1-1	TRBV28	ASSPQGVGTEAF
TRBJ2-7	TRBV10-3	ASSGTSGSYEQY
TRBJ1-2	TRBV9	ASSVEGGYGYT
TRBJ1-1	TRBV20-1	SAGGTGAF
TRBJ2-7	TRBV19	ARRKGSKYEQY
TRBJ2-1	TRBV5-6	ASSLGQGPNEQF
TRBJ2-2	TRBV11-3	ASSLVGNGELF
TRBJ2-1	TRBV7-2	ASSPNRVYNEQF
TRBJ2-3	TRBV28	ARIAGGWTDTQY
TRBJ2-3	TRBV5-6	ASTELFTDTQY
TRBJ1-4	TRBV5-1	ASSLGGQTNEKLF
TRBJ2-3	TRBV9	ASSLGTSGSSWTDTQY
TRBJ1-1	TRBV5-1	ASSIQTGANTEAF
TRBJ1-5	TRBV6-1	ASSFANQPQH
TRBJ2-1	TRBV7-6	ASSLSPGGTYNEQF
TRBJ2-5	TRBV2	ASRRMGQETQY
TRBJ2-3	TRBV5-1	ASSLEALPTDTQY
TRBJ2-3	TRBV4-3	ASSQDGQGATDTQY
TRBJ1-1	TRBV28	ASSRNTRGNTEAF
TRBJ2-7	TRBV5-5	ASLLAGVSYEQY
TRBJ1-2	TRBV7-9	ASSSTVGYGYT
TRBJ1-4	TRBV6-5	ASSYRATNEKLF
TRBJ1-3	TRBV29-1	SVRQGAGNTIY
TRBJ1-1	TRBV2	ASRGQGHTEAF
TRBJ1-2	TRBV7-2	ASSLQSRGSGYT
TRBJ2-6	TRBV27	ASSGQRSGANVLT
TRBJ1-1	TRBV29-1	SVVIQGKNTEAF
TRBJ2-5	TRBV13	ASSRPGLGTQY
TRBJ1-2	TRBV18	ASSPKKGGYT
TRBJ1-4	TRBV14	ASSQDLSTNEKLF
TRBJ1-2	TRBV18	ASSTTQGLGQTSVFYGYT